These T cell receptor beta chains were read from a single sample in a study of beta chain features in type 1 diabetes. Repertoires were generated with immunoSEQ multiplex PCR, while TCRdb's copy carries only in-frame clones and drops some. Among 120,000 to 150,000 clones, over 9.5% were seen once, and the ten largest hold roughly 1.4%. The sample comprised naive CD4+ T cells from blood. These receptors were obtained from a man between 18 and 35 years old in good health. Both conserved end residues are part of each CDR3. A D gene is named only where the DNA matches it firmly. Size is stated for part of the rows, as once, few or many counts, or as a class when the clone is expanded.

V gene	J gene	D gene	clone size	CDR3 DNA	CDR3 protein
TRBV18	TRBJ2-1	-	-	TGTGCCAGCTCACCACCCCGGGGAGATAGCAATGAGCAGTTCTTC	CASSPPRGDSNEQFF
TRBV9	TRBJ1-2	-	once	TGTGCCAGCAGCCCTCAACAGGTCGACTATGGCTACACCTTC	CASSPQQVDYGYTF
TRBV5-6	TRBJ2-3	TRBD2	few	TGTGCCAGCAGGCCGGGACTAGCGGGGGGAATTTATACGCAGTATTTT	CASRPGLAGGIYTQYF
TRBV5-1	TRBJ1-1	-	few	TGCGCCAGCAGCTTTAATCGGGGGGGAACTGAAGCTTTCTTT	CASSFNRGGTEAFF
TRBV10-3	TRBJ1-2	TRBD1	few	TGTGCCATCAGCGGGACAGGGGGCTATGGCTACACCTTC	CAISGTGGYGYTF
TRBV5-1	TRBJ2-1	TRBD2	-	TGCGCCAGCAGCTGGGGGGGGTCTGATTCCCGGTTCTTC	CASSWGGSDSRFF
TRBV9	TRBJ2-3	TRBD2	-	TGTGCCAGCAGCAAAAGACTAGCGGGGGTGAGAGATACGCAGTATTTT	CASSKRLAGVRDTQYF
TRBV30	TRBJ2-5	TRBD2	few	TGTGCCTGGAGTTCGCGAGCGGGGGAGACCCAGTACTTC	CAWSSRAGETQYF
TRBV7-3	TRBJ2-1	TRBD2	-	TGTGCCAGCAGCTTAAGCGGGGGGGTGAATCACAATGAGCAGTTCTTC	CASSLSGGVNHNEQFF
TRBV7-9	TRBJ2-7	TRBD2	-	TGTGCCAGCAGCTTGGTATCGACTAGCGGGTCCTACGAGCAGTACTTC	CASSLVSTSGSYEQYF
TRBV7-2	TRBJ1-2	-	few	TGTGCCAGCAGCCCAGCTAATCTGTGGGGAGGGGTAGGCTACACCTTC	CASSPANLWGGVGYTF
TRBV5-1	TRBJ1-4	-	-	TGCGCCAGCAGCTTGGAGGGGGTCTTCGAAAAACTGTTTTTT	CASSLEGVFEKLFF
TRBV7-8	TRBJ1-6	-	few	TGTGCCAGCAGCTTATGGAGAAATAATTCACCCCTCCACTTT	CASSLWRNNSPLHF
TRBV7-2	TRBJ2-3	-	few	TGTGCCAGCAGCTTAGCGGCGGGGGCGGCAGATACGCAGTATTTT	CASSLAAGAADTQYF
TRBV19	TRBJ1-5	-	-	TGTGCCAGTCGGAACGGGGCGCGGGGGAATCAGCCCCAGCATTTT	CASRNGARGNQPQHF
TRBV5-6	TRBJ1-2	-	-	TGTGCCAGCAGCTTCCCGGGGAACTATGGCTACACCTTC	CASSFPGNYGYTF
TRBV19	TRBJ1-4	TRBD1	-	TGTGCCAGTAGTATTGTCGGACAGGGTGATGAAAAACTGTTTTTT	CASSIVGQGDEKLFF
TRBV7-2	TRBJ2-1	TRBD2	-	TGTGCCAGCAGTTCACTAGCGGGGGGGCCCTACAATGAGCAGTTCTTC	CASSSLAGGPYNEQFF
TRBV7-9	TRBJ1-2	-	few	TGTGCCAGCACCAGCTGGTGGGCCGATAACTATGGCTACACCTTC	CASTSWWADNYGYTF
TRBV19	TRBJ1-2	-	few	TGTGCCACCGCAGCAGGGGAAGGAGGCTATGGCTACACCTTC	CATAAGEGGYGYTF
TRBV5-1	TRBJ1-2	-	-	TGCGCCAGCAGCCAGGGGAGTAACTATGGCTACACCTTC	CASSQGSNYGYTF
TRBV7-2	TRBJ1-5	-	-	TGTGCCAGCAGCTTAGGGGGGGGAAGCGGCGATCAGCCCCAGCATTTT	CASSLGGGSGDQPQHF
TRBV7-9	TRBJ1-1	-	few	TGTGCCAGCAGCTTAGCCCCAGGGTCCACTGAAGCTTTCTTT	CASSLAPGSTEAFF
TRBV7-9	TRBJ2-5	-	-	TGTGCCAGCAGCCAGTGGGAGACCCAGTACTTC	CASSQWETQYF
TRBV6-4	TRBJ2-1	-	few	TGTGCCAGCAGTGACTCTCAGGGGACCTACAATGAGCAGTTCTTC	CASSDSQGTYNEQFF
TRBV25-1	TRBJ2-1	-	-	TGTGCCAGCAGTGAATCGGGTGGTGGCTCCTACAATGAGCAGTTCTTC	CASSESGGGSYNEQFF
TRBV6-5	TRBJ2-7	-	-	TGTGCCAGCAATTACTCGAGGGGGGGCCCATACGAGCAGTACTTC	CASNYSRGGPYEQYF
TRBV4-1	TRBJ2-3	TRBD2	-	TGCGCCAGCAGCCAAGAAAGTCTGGGACTAGGAGTAACAGATACGCAGTATTTT	CASSQESLGLGVTDTQYF
TRBV19	TRBJ2-7	-	few	TGTGCCAGTAGAATCGGACAGCCGCCCTACGAGCAGTACTTC	CASRIGQPPYEQYF
TRBV9	TRBJ2-7	TRBD2	-	TGTGCCAGCAGCGTACTCGGGACTAGTGGGTACGAGCAGTACTTC	CASSVLGTSGYEQYF
TRBV7-8	TRBJ2-7	TRBD1	few	TGTGCCAGCAGCTTAGCCCTGGGACAGGGGGAAAGGCAGTACTTC	CASSLALGQGERQYF
TRBV9	TRBJ2-2	TRBD1	-	TGTGCCAGCAGCGGACGAAGACAGGGGGCCACCGGGGAGCTGTTTTTT	CASSGRRQGATGELFF
TRBV27	TRBJ1-1	-	-	TGTGCCAGCAGTTTTCAGGGGATAAACACTGAAGCTTTCTTT	CASSFQGINTEAFF
TRBV6-5	TRBJ1-2	-	-	TGTGCCAGCAGTTATGAGGCGTACTATGGCTACACCTTC	CASSYEAYYGYTF
TRBV9	TRBJ2-1	-	few	TGTGCCAGCAGCGTAGGTCCGATCCGGAGCTCCTACAATGAGCAGTTCTTC	CASSVGPIRSSYNEQFF
TRBV9	TRBJ1-6	-	-	TGTGCCAGCAGCGGGGGGGGGCAGTTCTTTTCACCCCTCCACTTT	CASSGGGQFFSPLHF
TRBV6-5	TRBJ2-1	-	few	TGTGCCAGCACCCTGGCCGGGACTGGCAATGAGCAGTTCTTC	CASTLAGTGNEQFF
TRBV6-5	TRBJ2-7	-	few	TGTGCCAGCAGTCCATGGACTAATTCATACGAGCAGTACTTC	CASSPWTNSYEQYF
TRBV4-2	TRBJ2-1	-	-	TGTGCCAGCAGCCAAGCTACCGGTACGAGCTCCTACAATGAGCAGTTCTTC	CASSQATGTSSYNEQFF
TRBV30	TRBJ2-3	TRBD1	few	TGTGCCTGGGGGACGGGACAGGGCATTTCTTATTTT	CAWGTGQGISYF
TRBV18	TRBJ2-7	TRBD2	-	TGTGCCAGCTCACCTCAGCGGGGGGCGTCCTACGAGCAGTACTTC	CASSPQRGASYEQYF
TRBV11-2	TRBJ2-4	-	few	TGTGCCAGCAGCTTACGGGGGGCATCGGACATTCAGTACTTC	CASSLRGASDIQYF
TRBV6-1	TRBJ2-5	-	-	TGTGCCAGCAGTGAAGTCCCGGTACTCGGGACCCAGTACTTC	CASSEVPVLGTQYF
TRBV7-2	TRBJ2-4	TRBD1	few	TGTGCCAGCAGCTTCCAGAGCGGTAAAGGACAGGGCGTCAAAAACATTCAGTACTTC	CASSFQSGKGQGVKNIQYF
TRBV18	TRBJ2-7	TRBD1	few	TGTGCCAGCTCACCAGGTACAGGGGGTTACGAGCAGTACTTC	CASSPGTGGYEQYF
TRBV5-1	TRBJ1-3	-	few	TGCGCCAGCAGCACAACAGGCTCTGGAAACACCATATATTTT	CASSTTGSGNTIYF
TRBV7-9	TRBJ1-2	-	-	TGTGCCAGCAGCTCAGGGGTTGGCTACACCTTC	CASSSGVGYTF
TRBV10-2	TRBJ2-7	-	-	TGCGCCAGCCAGTCTCAATACTACGAGCAGTACTTC	CASQSQYYEQYF
TRBV11-2	TRBJ2-7	TRBD1	-	TGTGCCAGCAGCTTAGTGGGACAGGGAGGCGAGCAGTACTTC	CASSLVGQGGEQYF
TRBV5-4	TRBJ2-5	-	many	TGTGCCAGCAGCCGGGATATGCAATCGGAGACCCAGTACTTC	CASSRDMQSETQYF
TRBV15	TRBJ2-5	TRBD2	-	TGTGCCACCAGCTCCCGGGGGGGCTCCCCGAAAGAGACCCAGTACTTC	CATSSRGGSPKETQYF
TRBV7-2	TRBJ1-2	-	few	TGTGCCAGCAGCCTCTGGACAAATCGTGGCTACACCTTC	CASSLWTNRGYTF
TRBV5-4	TRBJ2-3	-	few	TGTGCCAGCAGCTCCTCAGCTAGAGCAGATACGCAGTATTTT	CASSSSARADTQYF
TRBV4-3	TRBJ2-2	-	-	TGCGCCAGCAGCCAAGCCAGACAGAACACCGGGGAGCTGTTTTTT	CASSQARQNTGELFF
TRBV15	TRBJ2-7	TRBD1	few	TGTGCCACCAGCAGTTGGACAGGACTTCGCGAGCAGTACTTC	CATSSWTGLREQYF
TRBV5-4	TRBJ2-5	-	few	TGTGCCAGCAGCCAGAGGAAGGGATCCAGACAGGTATTCAACGAGACCCAGTACTTC	CASSQRKGSRQVFNETQYF
TRBV30	TRBJ1-5	-	-	TGTGCCTCCGGACAGAATCAGCCCCAGCATTTT	CASGQNQPQHF
TRBV2	TRBJ2-5	-	few	TGTGCCAGCAGTGCACAGGAGCAAGAGACCCAGTACTTC	CASSAQEQETQYF